This T cell receptor (beta chain) was documented in a study of human T cells and chemical hapten exposure. On the study more broadly: Diphenylcyclopropenone was applied weekly to patients' scalps across the roughly 25-week study. Patients having alopecia areata, totalis or universalis were mostly female. Whole-study results and caveats: It should be noted that donors had alopecia, so their immune response may differ from healthy people's.

The CDR3 is made up of 16 amino acids. Germline V gives CDR1 MNHEY, CDR2 SVGEGT. V was pared by 5 bases and J by 2 bases, with 6 bases of the junction left unmatched. As the library was built, unique molecular identifiers were attached to individual cDNA molecules. Using its own MiXCR run on the RACE reads, TCRdb lists one record per CDR3 protein. The sample consists of 62,000 or so distinct CDR3 sequences, more than 9.5% of them appearing once. The time point is: patch test 3, about 24 weeks after DPC sensitization. Treatment reported: therapeutic diphenylcyclopropenone sensitization with weekly scalp DPC. Worth noting for this clonotype: What it binds is unknown.

Sequencing was performed on whole blood, taken in connection with sensitization to the hapten diphenylcyclopropenone (DPC). J is TRBJ2-3 and V is TRBV6-2 or TRBV6-3; TRBD2 matches 11 bases. The TCR was taken from a woman aged 30 to 39 with alopecia areata. Some clones in this sample may be carry-over from other donors' samples. The DNA for the CDR3 is TGTGCCAGCAGTGGGACTAGCGGCGCGACCACAGATACGCAGTATTTT. It is translated as CASSGTSGATTDTQYF.